Included here is one T cell receptor (beta chain) sequence, with context. Antigen specificity is unknown. Germline V gene lookup returns CDR1 MNHEY and CDR2 SMNVEV (reference sequence). The CDR3 covers 16 residues. V was shortened by 8 bases and J by 7 bases, with 25 bases between the two germline ends. Every donor was a healthy Caucasian. cDNA carried unique molecular identifiers, and a universal primer site was added by template switching. TCRdb re-analysed the 5' RACE reads in MiXCR, keeping a single row per CDR3 protein. Altogether approximately 500,000 distinct CDR3 sequences are present, roughly 15% being singletons, with the ten largest covering 0.44%. This sample is part of a study of identical twins. Study-level results: Reduced insertions were recorded for abundant cord blood beta clonotypes, with no such pattern in memory repertoires. Out-of-frame alpha sequences common to twins exhibited an excess of low generation probability.

These data were also reused for a study on yellow fever vaccine responses in identical twins.

This chain uses TRBV27 with TRBJ2-3; no clear D. Sample: CD4+ T cells sorted from blood. The sequence came from a woman aged 18-29 years in good health. CDR3 residues: CASAKEWAATQNTQYF. In DNA, the CDR3 is TGTGCCAGCGCCAAAGAATGGGCGGCTACACAAAATACGCAGTATTTT.